This T cell receptor beta chain was observed in a study of blood T cells in healthy people across ages. Findings and caveats of the study: Long-lived and aged donors differed, with more naive CD4+ cells and higher diversity in the long-lived.

As regards this clonotype: Antigen specificity is unknown.

Donors gave about 10 milliliters of peripheral blood apiece. The second PCR ran roughly 6 to 11 cycles with a sample-barcoded 5' primer and J-beta primers. TCRdb passed the 5' RACE reads through MiXCR, listing each CDR3 protein once. The repertoire holds fewer than 2 million distinct CDR3 sequences, roughly two fifths seen once, with roughly 23% in the top ten. The CDR3 contains 14 residues. V lost 7 bases, J lost 2 bases, and 16 bases lay in between. The V gene's germline CDR1 is SQVTM and CDR2 ANQGSEA. This rearrangement joins TRBV29-1 to TRBJ2-3; D ambiguous. This TCR derives from a human donor in good health. The sequenced sample was blood. Here the CDR3 DNA reads TGCAGCGCACGATGGGCCCAAGACACAGATACGCAGTATTTT. Residues: CSARWAQDTDTQYF.